This TCR beta chain was sequenced in a study of shared clonotypes between healthy human individuals. Produced via immunoSEQ multiplex PCR; TCRdb's table is partial and in-frame only. The sample holds about 450,000 clones; 70% to 85% are singletons and the top ten take 9.5% to 15%. The CDR3 consists of 15 residues. V was pared by 3 bases and J by 9 bases, with 11 bases of the junction left unmatched. The V gene's germline CDR1 is MDHEN and CDR2 SYDVKM. Genomic DNA of unsorted samples came from some 91 million PBMCs. The clonotype originates from a woman between 40 and 55 years old in good health. Some clones in this sample may be carry-over from other donors' samples. The V and J genes are TRBV28 and TRBJ2-1, with 7 bases identical to TRBD2. Sequenced: PBMCs. CDR3 sequence: CASSFLGLRAGEQFF. DNA for the CDR3: TGTGCCAGCAGTTTTTTGGGACTAAGGGCGGGTGAGCAGTTCTTC.